These 28 T cell receptor beta chains came from one sample sequenced in a study of T cell responses to AZD1222 COVID-19 vaccine. The protocol was immunoSEQ multiplex PCR, while the TCRdb copy is restricted to in-frame clones and leaves out a portion. The sample consists of under 120,000 clones, 70% to 90% of them appearing once. This material consisted of peripheral blood, taken 28 days after the second AZD1222 dose. All receptors derive from an adult who received the AZD1222 COVID-19 vaccine.

The chain uses TRBV30 and TRBJ1-2; a weak D match, TRBD1 (5 bases). CDR1 is GTSNPN and CDR2 is SVGIG in the germline V gene (reference sequence). V shed 4 bases and J shed 0 bases, with 9 bases lying between them. The CDR3 is 13 amino acids. In DNA, the CDR3 is TGTGCCTGGACGGGGCGTTCTAACTATGGCTACACCTTC. Residues: CAWTGRSNYGYTF.

This clone was observed a few times. This rearrangement joins TRBV4-1 to TRBJ2-1, with 7 nucleotides matching TRBD1. Looked up from germline, CDR1 is MGHRA and CDR2 is YSYEKL. The CDR3 is 16 amino acids. V dropped 2 bases and J dropped 7; count of bases not matched to a gene: 11. CDR3 nucleotide sequence: TGCGCCAGCAGCCAAAACAGGGGCTTGTCCCGGAATGAGCAGTTCTTC. This translates into CASSQNRGLSRNEQFF.

The chain carries TRBV28 and TRBJ2-1, with a possible D match to TRBD1 (6 bases). V lost 2 bases and J 6 bases, leaving 11 bases between the germline ends. The CDR3 has 14 amino acids. Germline lookup yields CDR1 MDHEN and CDR2 SYDVKM. DNA for the CDR3: TGTGCCAGCAGTTTAGGCAGGGGAAGCAATGAGCAGTTCTTC. This encodes CASSLGRGSNEQFF. Variable domain in full (rest from reference TRBV28 and TRBJ2-1): DVKVTQSSRYLVKRTGEKVFLECVQDMDHENMFWYRQDPGLGLRLIYFSYDVKMKEKGDIPEGYSVSREKKERFSLILESASTNQTSMYLCASSLGRGSNEQFFGPGTRLTVL.

This sequence joins TRBV3-1 (or the pseudogene TRBV3-2) and TRBJ1-2; perhaps TRBD1 as D (5 bases). V shed 0 bases and J shed 8 bases, with 16 bases lying between them. Germline loops: CDR1 LGHDT, CDR2 YNNKEL (reference sequence). The CDR3 is made up of 15 amino acids. CDR3 sequence: CASSQDQGPVRGYTF. In DNA form, the CDR3 reads TGTGCCAGCAGCCAAGATCAGGGTCCGGTGAGAGGCTACACCTTC.

This sequence joins TRBV6-6 and TRBJ2-7, with TRBD2 matching 11 bases. The length of the CDR3 is 17 residues. CDR1 and CDR2 (germline): MNHNY, SVGAGI (reference sequence). With V trimmed by 5 bases and J by 5 bases, 14 bases remained unmatched. The CDR3 protein is CASSHPGTSGTINEQYF. The CDR3 nucleotides read TGTGCCAGCAGTCATCCAGGGACTAGCGGTACGATCAACGAGCAGTACTTC.

V and J are TRBV5-1 and TRBJ2-7, with 13 positions matching TRBD2. With 0 bases clipped from V and 5 bases from J, the junction kept 11 bases outside the gene matches. The CDR3 is made up of 18 amino acids. The germline V gene encodes CDR1 SGHRS and CDR2 YFSETQ. The CDR3 DNA is TGCGCCAGCAGCTTGGGGAGAGGACTAGCGGGGGTCGGGCACGAGCAGTACTTC. This sequence encodes CASSLGRGLAGVGHEQYF.

V gene TRBV19 combines with J gene TRBJ1-5; 7 bases are a match to TRBD1. CDR3 length: 15 residues. Per the germline V gene, CDR1 is LNHDA and CDR2 is SQIVND (reference sequence). With 6 bases clipped from V and 1 base from J, the junction kept 6 bases outside the gene matches. The CDR3 nucleotides are TGTGCCAGTAGCGGGACAGTATGGAGCAATCAGCCCCAGCATTTT. Translation gives CASSGTVWSNQPQHF.

The gene calls are TRBV30 and TRBJ2-7; TRBD2 is a possible D gene (5 bases). The CDR3 consists of 13 residues. Trimming left V 5 bases short and J 4 bases short, with 15 bases between. Germline V lookup: CDR1 GTSNPN, CDR2 SVGIG (reference sequence). This chain's CDR3 is CAWGGLFEYEQYF. The CDR3 coding sequence is TGTGCCTGGGGAGGACTGTTCGAGTACGAGCAGTACTTC. The variable domain in full, completed from reference TRBV30 and TRBJ2-7, reads SQTIHQWPATLVQPVGSPLSLECTVEGTSNPNLYWYRQAAGRGLQLLFYSVGIGQISSEVPQNLSASRPQDRQFILSSKKLLLSDSGFYLCAWGGLFEYEQYFGPGTRLTVT.

The rearrangement uses TRBV9 and TRBJ2-3, with a tentative D call TRBD2 (6 bases). The CDR3 is made up of 15 amino acids. The V end lost 0 bases, the J end lost 4 bases, and 12 bases lay between the germline ends. Per the germline V gene, CDR1 is SGDLS and CDR2 is YYNGEE. CDR3 sequence: CASSVGRAGADTQYF. In DNA form, the CDR3 reads TGTGCCAGCAGCGTAGGGAGGGCAGGTGCAGATACGCAGTATTTT.

The gene calls are TRBV27 and TRBJ1-1; D uncertain. The V gene lost 2 bases and the J gene lost 2 bases, with 6 bases spanning the gap. The CDR3 totals 13 residues. Germline V CDR1 and CDR2: MNHEY, SMNVEV (reference sequence). CDR3 sequence (DNA): TGTGCCAGCAGTTTACAATCAAACACTGAAGCTTTCTTT. It codes for CASSLQSNTEAFF.

The chain uses TRBV15 and TRBJ2-1; D might be TRBD1 or TRBD2, each matching 5 bases. V was clipped by 7 bases and J by 3 bases, with 19 bases between them. The CDR3 runs 16 residues. The germline V gene has CDR1 LNHNV and CDR2 YYDKDF (reference sequence). The CDR3 DNA follows: TGTGCCACCACGCCCCGGGACCCGGGGAACTACAATGAGCAGTTCTTC. This encodes CATTPRDPGNYNEQFF.

This chain connects TRBV28 to TRBJ2-1; perhaps D is TRBD1 or TRBD2 (5 bases each). In germline, CDR1 is MDHEN, CDR2 SYDVKM. Deletions cut 2 bases from V and 7 bases from J, with 6 bases between. The length of the CDR3 is 12 residues. The CDR3 spells CASSLEGNEQFF. The CDR3 DNA is TGTGCCAGCAGTTTAGAGGGGAATGAGCAGTTCTTC.

The chain combines TRBV4-2 with TRBJ2-1; TRBD2 aligns across 12 bases. This CDR3 is 15 amino acids long. The germline V gene has CDR1 LGHNA and CDR2 YNFKEQ. The trim removed 1 base at V and 5 bases at J, leaving 0 bases unmatched. The CDR3 region is CASSQGLAGDNEQFF. DNA for the CDR3: TGTGCCAGCAGCCAAGGACTAGCGGGGGACAATGAGCAGTTCTTC.

This chain joins TRBV5-4 and TRBJ2-5; 9 bases are a match to TRBD2. CDR3 size: 15 residues. Germline V gives CDR1 SGHNT, CDR2 YYREEE (reference sequence). J lost 2 bases, V lost 2 bases, and 4 bases had no gene match. The CDR3 is CASSFGLAIQETQYF. The CDR3, as DNA: TGTGCCAGCAGCTTTGGACTAGCGATACAAGAGACCCAGTACTTC.

The chain has TRBV6-5 and TRBJ2-3; 10 nucleotides line up with TRBD1. CDR3 length equals 14 residues. The V and J ends lost 8 bases and 4 bases, in that order; junction bases with no gene match: 6. The germline V gene encodes CDR1 MNHEY and CDR2 SVGAGI. The CDR3 bases are TGTGCCAGCCGATGGGACAGGGGCTCAGATACGCAGTATTTT. This codes for CASRWDRGSDTQYF.

The gene calls are TRBV2 and TRBJ1-1, with D unclear. CDR3 length: 14 residues. The V and J ends lost 3 bases and 2 bases respectively, with 10 bases between them. Germline V gives CDR1 SNHLY, CDR2 FYNNEI. The DNA of the CDR3 is TGTGCCAGCAGTGAGGTCAATTTCAACACTGAAGCTTTCTTT. Encoded protein: CASSEVNFNTEAFF.

This chain joins TRBV6-4 and TRBJ2-3; D possibly corresponds to TRBD2 (5 bases). CDR3 length: 16 residues. The germline V gene has CDR1 MRHNA and CDR2 SNTAGT. The ends were cut back, 2 bases at V and 0 bases at J, with 12 bases in the middle. CDR3 residues: CASSDTAEASTDTQYF. As DNA, the CDR3 is TGTGCCAGCAGTGACACAGCGGAAGCTAGCACAGATACGCAGTATTTT.

The chain carries TRBV30 and TRBJ1-2; perhaps TRBD1 as D (5 bases). The CDR3 consists of 12 residues. Between the trimmed V and J ends, which lost 5 bases and 8 bases, there was a span of 15 bases. Germline CDR1 reads GTSNPN; CDR2 reads SVGIG (reference sequence). The CDR3: CAWGPEWGGYTF. CDR3 DNA sequence: TGTGCCTGGGGCCCTGAGTGGGGGGGCTACACCTTC.

The genes are TRBV9 and TRBJ2-3; 7 bases line up with TRBD1. The V gene end was trimmed by 3 bases and the J gene end by 6 bases; junction bases not matched to a gene: 7. CDR3 size: 14 residues. From germline, CDR1 is SGDLS and CDR2 YYNGEE. The CDR3 here is CASSAGQVGDTQYF. The CDR3 nucleotides read TGTGCCAGCAGCGCCGGACAGGTGGGGGATACGCAGTATTTT.

V is TRBV5-5 and J is TRBJ2-7; D is unresolved. Germline values: CDR1 SGHKS, CDR2 YYEKEE (reference sequence). Trimming cost V 2 bases and J 0 bases, with 9 bases left between them. CDR3 length equals 14 residues. Written as DNA, the CDR3 is TGTGCCAGCAGCTTTCTAGTTAGCTCCTACGAGCAGTACTTC. This gives the protein CASSFLVSSYEQYF.

The chain carries TRBV6-1 and TRBJ2-7; D gene unclear. Trimming pared 2 bases from V and 4 bases from J, leaving 6 bases between. Germline-derived CDR1 and CDR2 are MNHNS and SASEGT. The CDR3 is 12 residues long. In DNA form, the CDR3 reads TGTGCCAGCAGTGAATCTGGTTACGAGCAGTACTTC. Translation gives CASSESGYEQYF.

The gene calls are TRBV30 and TRBJ1-3; D remains unclear. CDR1 GTSNPN and CDR2 SVGIG come from the germline V gene (reference sequence). The CDR3 is made up of 15 amino acids. Trimming left V 0 bases short and J 4 bases short, with 13 bases between. This CDR3 is CAWSVPQRIGNTIYF. CDR3 sequence (DNA): TGTGCCTGGAGTGTACCGCAAAGAATAGGAAACACCATATATTTT.

The gene calls are TRBV4-1 and TRBJ1-1; the match to TRBD1 covers 10 bases. The germline gives CDR1 MGHRA, CDR2 YSYEKL. The CDR3 spans 16 residues. V lost 2 bases to trimming and J lost 0 bases; unmatched junction nucleotides: 3. In DNA, the CDR3 is TGCGCCAGCAGCCAAATGACAGGGGGCCTGAACACTGAAGCTTTCTTT. Encoded protein: CASSQMTGGLNTEAFF.

This chain joins TRBV7-6 and TRBJ2-3, with D hard to call. CDR3 size: 14 residues. CDR1 is SGHVS, CDR2 FNYEAQ, per germline. Trimming stripped 0 bases from V and 1 base from J, with 5 bases between. CDR3 region: CASSLALGTDTQYF. In DNA form, the CDR3 reads TGTGCCAGCAGCTTAGCGCTGGGCACAGATACGCAGTATTTT. The full variable domain, with the rest looked up from reference TRBV7-6 and TRBJ2-3, is GAGVSQSPRYKVTKRGQDVALRCDPISGHVSLYWYRQALGQGPEFLTYFNYEAQQDKSGLPNDRFSAERPEGSISTLTIQRTEQRDSAMYRCASSLALGTDTQYFGPGTRLTVL.

The V and J genes are TRBV6-5 and TRBJ2-7; D might be TRBD1 (8 bases). V was trimmed by 5 bases and J by 3 bases, leaving 17 bases between them. The length of the CDR3 is 15 residues. In germline, CDR1 is MNHEY, CDR2 SVGAGI. The CDR3 is CASSRTGGEIYEQYF. The CDR3, as DNA: TGTGCCAGCAGTCGTACAGGGGGGGAAATCTACGAGCAGTACTTC.

The rearrangement links TRBV4-1 to TRBJ2-5, with 10 nucleotides matching TRBD2. Germline V gene sequence: CDR1 MGHRA, CDR2 YSYEKL. V was pared by 0 bases and J by 7 bases, with 11 bases of the junction left unmatched. This CDR3 is built from 17 residues. The CDR3 sequence is CASSQELGAGGAGTQYF. Written as DNA, the CDR3 is TGCGCCAGCAGCCAAGAATTGGGAGCGGGAGGGGCGGGGACCCAGTACTTC.

V and J are TRBV28 and TRBJ1-6; D is uncertain. Trimming pared 10 bases from V and 3 bases from J, leaving 16 bases between. CDR1 and CDR2 (germline): MDHEN, SYDVKM. CDR3 length: 15 amino acids. This chain's CDR3 is CATGSGGFYNSPLHF. For the CDR3, the DNA is TGTGCCACCGGGTCGGGTGGGTTCTATAATTCACCCCTCCACTTT.

This sequence joins TRBV10-3 and TRBJ1-1; D gene unclear. CDR3 size: 15 residues. Per the germline V gene, CDR1 is ENHRY and CDR2 is SYGVKD. Trimming left V 9 bases short and J 0 bases short, with 17 bases between. CDR3 nucleotides: TGTGCCATTACACCGAGCTTTAGCATGAACACTGAAGCTTTCTTT. Translated, it gives CAITPSFSMNTEAFF.